Here is one T cell receptor (beta chain) with its context. Its antigen is unidentified. Roughly 200 ng DNA, around 30,000 T cell genomes, went into each sorted-subset replicate PCR. Clones were sequenced by immunoSEQ multiplex PCR, and TCRdb holds only the in-frame ones, with some missing. This table has hundreds of thousands of clones, about 98% appearing once. The sample is drawn from a study of shared clonotypes between healthy human individuals. In the study overall: Three CD4 naive, three CD4 memory, two CD8 naive and one CD8 memory plate were used per donor.

As defined, naive CD8 cells were CD45RO-negative and positively selected for CCR7, with terminally differentiated effector memory CD45RA+ cells excluded. There were only Caucasian adults among the donors, and all lived in Nashville, Tennessee. Study-level findings and limits: Rarefaction gave evidence that sorted-subset sequencing remained incomplete despite large depth.

The length of the CDR3 is 12 residues. Trimming cost V 7 bases and J 2 bases, with 8 bases left between them. CDR1 is MNHEY, CDR2 SMNVEV, per germline (reference sequence). The sequence came from a man younger than 45 in good health. The rearrangement uses TRBV27 and TRBJ1-2; D is possibly TRBD1 (6 bases). Sequencing was done on a sample of naive CD8+ T cells sorted from blood. The CDR3 is CASKRGNYGYTF. DNA of the CDR3: TGTGCCAGCAAAAGGGGGAACTATGGCTACACCTTC.